A selection of T cell receptor beta chains follows, all from one sample in a study of T-cell reconstitution after alpha-beta-depleted transplantation in children. TCRdb itself ran the PCR reads through MiXCR, one entry per CDR3 protein. This table has 350,000 to 500,000 distinct CDR3 sequences, over 40% appearing once. The sample consisted of PBMCs, taken before TCRalphabeta/CD19-depleted stem cell transplant. These receptors were taken from a girl aged 2 to 10 with aplastic anemia, due to receive a stem cell transplant. CDR3s include the opening cysteine and the closing phenylalanine or tryptophan.

CDR3,J,V
CASSLGGYLHEQFF,TRBJ2-1,TRBV28
CASNVGTAESYEQYF,TRBJ2-7,TRBV5-1
CASSLVGQGWGALGELFF,TRBJ2-2,TRBV11-2
CASSLGQGGNEQYF,TRBJ2-7,TRBV6-5
CASSRDRDSYEQYF,TRBJ2-7,TRBV6-5
CASSQPGGTQYF,TRBJ2-3,TRBV7-6
CATRPGQGLGEQYF,TRBJ2-7,TRBV5-1
CASSARDRGRYEQYF,TRBJ2-7,TRBV7-2
CASSYTSNTEAFF,TRBJ1-1,TRBV6-5
CASSENGVWGGDQQQFF,TRBJ2-1,TRBV2
CASSQDWLIQFF,TRBJ2-1,TRBV4-1
CASSYSMLPRYNEQFF,TRBJ2-1,TRBV6-5
CASSRTIAGRYEQYF,TRBJ2-7,TRBV27
CSTTGTSGDKTQYF,TRBJ2-5,TRBV20-1
CSASGRKGIHTQYF,TRBJ2-3,TRBV20-1
CASSSTSAVGVNEQFF,TRBJ2-1,TRBV5-1
CASSPLLGTQYNEQFF,TRBJ2-1,TRBV7-8
CASSSGYPSNEQYF,TRBJ2-7,TRBV5-6